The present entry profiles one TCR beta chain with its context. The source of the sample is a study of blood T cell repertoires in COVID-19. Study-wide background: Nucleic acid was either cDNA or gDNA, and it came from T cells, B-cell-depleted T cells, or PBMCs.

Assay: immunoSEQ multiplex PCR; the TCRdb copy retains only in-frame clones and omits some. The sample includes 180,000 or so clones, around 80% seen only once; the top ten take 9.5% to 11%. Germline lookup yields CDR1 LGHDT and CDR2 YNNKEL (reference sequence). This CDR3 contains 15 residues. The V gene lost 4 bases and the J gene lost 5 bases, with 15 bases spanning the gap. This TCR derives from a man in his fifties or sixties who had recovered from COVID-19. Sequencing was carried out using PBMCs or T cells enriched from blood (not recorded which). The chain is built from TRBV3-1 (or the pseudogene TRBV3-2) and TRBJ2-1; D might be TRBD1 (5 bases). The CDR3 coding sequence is TGTGCCAGCAGCCTTAGAGGCGCAGGGAACAATGAGCAGTTCTTC. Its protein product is CASSLRGAGNNEQFF.